A single sample gave rise to the 18 T cell receptor beta chains below, sequenced in a study of Graves' ophthalmopathy and Graves' hyperthyroidism (dated by TCRdb to 2016 to 2019). Sequenced on an Illumina HiSeq 2000. For repertoire sequencing, TCR beta CDR3 regions were amplified from RNA transcripts. A first-round RT-PCR used HTBI primers with the Qiagen OneStep RT-PCR kit, followed by a second-round multiplex PCR, size selection and purification. The raw public reads went through TCRdb reprocessing: fastp at Q25, MiXCR clone calling, in-frame beta chains kept. For every CDR3 protein sequence, its rows merge into one entry that carries the most common genes and DNA. The sample contains a few hundred thousand distinct CDR3 sequences, 15% to 20% of them found a single time. Jointly, the top ten make up 2.4% of the sample. Sequenced sample: peripheral blood. The receptors were gathered from an adult woman with stable Graves' hyperthyroidism.

This clonotype was seen at least ten times. This sequence joins TRBV6-1 and TRBJ1-2, with a weak D call TRBD1 (6 bases). Trimming removed 1 base at V and 2 bases at J, with 8 bases between. The CDR3 is made up of 14 amino acids. CDR1 and CDR2 (germline): MNHNS, SASEGT. The DNA of the CDR3 is TGTGCCAGCAGTGAAGGCACAGGGAACTATGGCTACACCTTC. Amino acids: CASSEGTGNYGYTF.

This clonotype was recorded at least ten times. This chain links TRBV6-5 with TRBJ1-5; D possibly corresponds to TRBD1 (6 bases). Trimming pared 2 bases from V and 9 bases from J, leaving 8 bases between. The CDR3 runs to 12 residues. The germline gives CDR1 MNHEY, CDR2 SVGAGI. The CDR3 reads CASSYQGGPQHF. The DNA for the CDR3 is TGTGCCAGCAGTTACCAAGGGGGGCCCCAGCATTTT.

The genes are TRBV12-3 or TRBV12-4 and TRBJ2-7; maybe TRBD1 (5 bases). The CDR3 is 14 residues long. Trimming removed 3 bases at V and 1 base at J, with 10 bases between. The CDR3, as DNA: TGTGCCAGCAGTTTGACAGTTAGATCCTACGAGCAGTACTTC. It specifies CASSLTVRSYEQYF.

This clonotype occurred many times. The chain uses TRBV6-2 or TRBV6-3 and TRBJ2-2, with no clear D. The length of the CDR3 is 16 residues. V dropped 6 bases and J dropped 1 base, with 15 bases sitting between them. The germline V gene encodes CDR1 MNHEY and CDR2 SVGEGT. The CDR3 spells CASSPPWAENTGELFF. As DNA, the CDR3 is TGTGCCAGCAGCCCCCCTTGGGCGGAGAACACCGGGGAGCTGTTTTTT.

In its sample, this clonotype was seen many times. The chain uses TRBV12-3 or TRBV12-4 and TRBJ1-1; D gene uncertain. The CDR3 contains 13 residues. The ends were cut back, 8 bases at V and 3 bases at J, with 13 bases in the middle. The CDR3 bases are TGTGCCAGCGTTTTCGCGGTTGACACTGAAGCTTTCTTT. This encodes CASVFAVDTEAFF.

This clonotype was detected ten times or more. The CDR3 nucleotides read TGTGCCACCAGTCAAATCACCGGGGAGCTGTTTTTT. This codes for CATSQITGELFF. The J gene is TRBJ2-2, the V gene TRBV24-1; D gene unclear. The ends were cut back, 6 bases at V and 4 bases at J, with 5 bases in the middle. CDR1 and CDR2 (germline): KGHDR, SFDVKD. There are 12 residues in the CDR3.

The table lists this clonotype with many counts. J is TRBJ1-2 and V is TRBV12-5; D remains unclear. Deletions cut 6 bases from V and 0 bases from J, with 29 bases between. The germline V gene encodes CDR1 LGHNT and CDR2 FRNRAP. The CDR3 runs to 20 residues. CDR3 amino acids: CASGREWGEDGPATNYGYTF. The CDR3 nucleotides read TGTGCTAGTGGGCGCGAGTGGGGTGAGGACGGTCCTGCTACTAACTATGGCTACACCTTC.

This clonotype was seen at least ten times. The junction departs from germline at one end; a sequencing error may be responsible. V is TRBV2 and J is TRBJ1-6; TRBD1 might be the D (5 bases). The CDR3 is 13 residues long. Germline CDR1 and CDR2: SNHLY and FYNNEI. The CDR3 protein is CASSDRERSPLYF. CDR3 DNA: TGTGCCAGCAGTGACAGGGAACGTTCACCCCTCTACTTT.

The chain combines TRBV18 with TRBJ1-1; the D gene is possibly TRBD1 (6 bases). The CDR3 runs to 15 residues. With 3 bases removed from V and 1 base from J, the gap between germline ends came to 12 bases. Germline values: CDR1 KGHSH, CDR2 LQKENI. The CDR3 DNA follows: TGTGCCAGCTCACCGGAGCAGGGGACGAACACTGAAGCTTTCTTT. Protein sequence: CASSPEQGTNTEAFF.

This clonotype was observed at least ten times. The chain links TRBV28 to TRBJ2-7; no firm D call. Germline CDR1 and CDR2: MDHEN and SYDVKM. This CDR3 has 14 amino acids. Trimming took 2 bases from V and 0 from J, leaving 8 bases between them. The CDR3 region is CASSLNADSYEQYF. In DNA form, the CDR3 reads TGTGCCAGCAGTTTAAATGCGGACTCCTACGAGCAGTACTTC.

There are many counts of this clonotype. The CDR3 sequence is CAWSLAGDPLSVNTEAFF. Written as DNA, the CDR3 is TGTGCCTGGAGTTTGGCCGGGGATCCCCTTTCCGTGAACACTGAAGCTTTCTTT. The chain carries TRBV30 and TRBJ1-1; D remains unclear. The CDR3 length is 18 residues. V lost 2 bases, J lost 0 bases, and 22 bases lay in between. Germline V gene lookup returns CDR1 GTSNPN and CDR2 SVGIG (reference sequence).

This clonotype was seen repeatedly, ten times or more. The chain combines TRBV19 with TRBJ2-7; the match to TRBD2 covers 8 bases. This CDR3 is 12 amino acids long. Germline V gene sequence: CDR1 LNHDA, CDR2 SQIVND (reference sequence). Germline trimming cut 3 bases from V and 5 bases from J; bases unmatched to any gene: 0. CDR3 nucleotides: TGTGCCAGTAGTATGCGGGGGGACGAGCAGTACTTC. Protein sequence: CASSMRGDEQYF.

At least ten counts were recorded for this clonotype. V usage is TRBV12-3 or TRBV12-4 and J usage is TRBJ1-5, with D unresolved. The V end was cut by 2 bases, the J end by 5 bases, with 7 bases between. There are 13 residues in the CDR3. In DNA form, the CDR3 reads TGTGCCAGCAGTTTACAGAAACATCAGCCCCAGCATTTT. This sequence encodes CASSLQKHQPQHF.

This clonotype was seen at least ten times. The germline gene is not matched at one end of the junction; a read error may be the cause. The CDR3 here is CASSVAEGASYGQYF. The CDR3 DNA reads TGTGCCAGCAGCGTAGCGGAGGGGGCATCCTACGGGCAGTACTTC. This chain links TRBV9 with TRBJ2-7, with D possibly TRBD1 on 7 matching bases. The CDR3 consists of 15 residues. In germline, CDR1 is SGDLS, CDR2 YYNGEE.

The sample holds many counts of this clonotype. The chain recombines TRBV24-1 with TRBJ2-5, with D hard to call. Trimming stripped 1 base from V and 1 base from J, with 0 bases between. The CDR3 covers 12 residues. Per the germline V gene, CDR1 is KGHDR and CDR2 is SFDVKD. CDR3: CATSDFQETQYF. The CDR3 DNA follows: TGTGCCACCAGTGATTTCCAAGAGACCCAGTACTTC.

In its sample, this clonotype was seen many times. The gene calls are TRBV30 and TRBJ1-3; D unclear. In germline, CDR1 is GTSNPN, CDR2 SVGIG (reference sequence). Trimming took off 8 bases at V and 1 base at J, with 9 bases between the two ends. This CDR3 is 12 amino acids long. CDR3 in DNA: TGTGCCACGAACGGTTCTGGAAACACCATATATTTT. Protein sequence: CATNGSGNTIYF.

This clonotype was recorded at least ten times. The genes are TRBV6-2 or TRBV6-3 and TRBJ2-2, with D unclear. CDR1 and CDR2 from the germline V gene are MNHEY and SVGEGT. The CDR3 consists of 13 residues. The V gene lost 6 bases and the J gene lost 8 bases, with 13 bases spanning the gap. For the CDR3, the DNA is TGTGCCAGCAGACTGCCTGCATCGGGGGAGCTGTTTTTT. Translated: CASRLPASGELFF.

This clonotype was observed a handful of times. The gene calls are TRBV4-1 and TRBJ2-6; D call uncertain. The CDR3 covers 15 residues. Trimming removed 0 bases from V and 0 bases from J, with 3 bases in between. The V gene's germline CDR1 is MGHRA and CDR2 YSYEKL. The chain's CDR3 is CASSQDPSGANVLTF. In DNA, the CDR3 is TGCGCCAGCAGCCAAGATCCCTCTGGGGCCAACGTCCTGACTTTC.